This TCR beta chain was found in a study of CD8 T cells in Susac syndrome. This clonotype occurred once. Random hexamers were used to reverse transcribe the RNA input (about 0.5 to 1 ug). From the immunoSEQ multiplex PCR reads, TCRdb called clonotypes with MiXCR, one entry per CDR3 protein. Of approximately 110,000 distinct CDR3 sequences detected, 90% to 95% appear once; the ten largest clones hold roughly 0.32%. This CDR3 contains 16 residues. Germline CDR1 is MNHEY and CDR2 is SVGAGI. The V and J ends lost 3 bases and 3 bases respectively, with 18 bases between them. V is TRBV6-5 and J is TRBJ2-7, with D maybe TRBD2 (5 bases). The sample consisted of CD8+ T cells from PBMCs. The source of this sequence is a human donor with multiple sclerosis. The DNA of the CDR3 is TGTGCCAGCAGTTATCTCCCGTCGGGGTCGGTCTACGAGCAGTACTTC. It translates to CASSYLPSGSVYEQYF.